This T cell receptor beta chain was obtained from a study of cytomegalovirus exposure and HLA in healthy donors. The PCR ran on 60 Vbeta and 13 Jbeta primers. Generated by immunoSEQ multiplex PCR, the TCRdb table keeps only in-frame clones and is missing some. In the table there are some 150,000 clones, about 72% of which are singletons. Sequencing was carried out using PBMCs. This receptor was identified in a man in his forties in good health and CMV-seronegative.

The CDR3 DNA follows: TGTGCCAGCTCCTCGTGGGACACCTGGGAGCTCCACAATGAGCAGTTCTTC. Its protein is CASSSWDTWELHNEQFF. The chain employs TRBV14 and TRBJ2-1; TRBD1 might be the D (6 bases). This CDR3 comprises 17 residues. Germline V gene data show CDR1 as SGHDN and CDR2 as FVKESK. The V end lost 8 bases, the J end lost 5 bases, and 25 bases lay between the germline ends.